A single sample gave rise to the 31 T cell receptor beta chains below, sequenced in a study of low-dose radiotherapy and immunotherapy resistance in tumors. Primers targeting TRAV and TRBV primed first-strand cDNA, covering alpha and beta chains. The PCR that amplified TCRs ran for about 20 cycles, relying on a constant-region primer and a V-primer adapter. TCRdb reprocessed the reads with MiXCR, giving one entry per CDR3 protein. The repertoire holds 12,000 to 15,000 distinct CDR3 sequences, with roughly 50% as singletons. Receptors originate from a human donor with advanced metastatic prostate, ovarian, gallbladder or colorectal cancer (not recorded which). This table probably holds off-target reads from a library built for another chain.

J is TRBJ2-5 and V is TRBV14; D gene uncertain. This CDR3 comprises 12 residues. Trimming stripped 0 bases from V and 6 bases from J, with 5 bases between. Germline V lookup: CDR1 SGHDN, CDR2 FVKESK. DNA for the CDR3: TGTGCCAGCAGCCAAGATAGGAAGACCCAGTACTTC. This sequence encodes CASSQDRKTQYF.

The chain is built from TRBV24-1 and TRBJ2-3; D is unclear. The V gene's germline CDR1 is KGHDR and CDR2 SFDVKD. CDR3 length: 13 residues. Trimming removed 3 bases at V and 2 bases at J, with 5 bases between. CDR3 nucleotide sequence: TGTGCCACCAGTGATCTACCCACAGATACGCAGTATTTT. Amino acids: CATSDLPTDTQYF.

The chain couples TRBV6-8 to TRBJ1-2; D unclear. CDR3 size: 13 residues. Trimming took 0 bases from V and 7 from J, leaving 9 bases between them. Germline CDR1 MNHGY, CDR2 SAAAGT. The CDR3 DNA follows: TGTGCCAGCAGTTACTCGGCAGACACTGGCTACACCTTC. Protein product: CASSYSADTGYTF.

This clonotype was observed a handful of times. V usage is TRBV28 and J usage is TRBJ2-5; D perhaps matches TRBD1 (5 bases). V was trimmed by 11 bases and J by 5 bases, leaving 6 bases between them. This CDR3 has 9 amino acids. Looked up from germline, CDR1 is MDHEN and CDR2 is SYDVKM. CDR3 DNA sequence: TGTGCCTCAGGGGAGACCCAGTACTTC. It encodes CASGETQYF.

This clonotype has a single count. This chain joins TRBV19 and TRBJ1-2, with D maybe TRBD1 (5 bases). This CDR3 spans 14 amino acids. V shed 6 bases and J shed 4 bases, with 15 bases lying between them. Germline assignment: CDR1 LNHDA and CDR2 SQIVND (reference sequence). The CDR3 DNA sequence: TGTGCCAGTAGCGCCGACAGCCGTTCCTATGGCTACACCTTC. It yields the protein CASSADSRSYGYTF.

In this sample, this clonotype turned up a few times. The V and J genes are TRBV20-1 and TRBJ2-1; 13 nucleotides align to TRBD2. The CDR3 runs 16 residues. Trimming removed 4 bases from V and 7 bases from J; junction bases left unmatched: 10. CDR1 and CDR2 (germline): DFQATT, SNEGSKA (reference sequence). Here the CDR3 reads CSATGLAGASLNEQFF. The CDR3 nucleotides are TGCAGTGCTACCGGACTAGCGGGGGCCTCATTGAATGAGCAGTTCTTC.

The table lists this clonotype with a count of one. V gene TRBV20-1 combines with J gene TRBJ2-2, with D perhaps given as TRBD1 or TRBD2 (6 bases each). Germline CDR1 reads DFQATT; CDR2 reads SNEGSKA (reference sequence). The length of the CDR3 is 15 residues. Trimming pared 6 bases from V and 6 bases from J, leaving 20 bases between. The CDR3 here is CSALRGQIGAGELFF. In DNA form, the CDR3 reads TGCAGTGCCCTCCGGGGGCAGATTGGGGCCGGGGAGCTGTTTTTT.

This sequence joins TRBV2 and TRBJ2-4; tentative D call: TRBD1 (7 bases). Germline V gives CDR1 SNHLY, CDR2 FYNNEI. V lost 6 bases to trimming and J lost 9 bases, with 21 bases between them. The CDR3 sequence is 15 residues long. Here the CDR3 reads CASREGAGYSGIQYF. In nucleotides, the CDR3 is TGTGCCAGCAGGGAGGGGGCCGGGTATTCGGGCATTCAGTACTTC.

This clonotype was picked up a small number of times. The V gene is TRBV2, the J gene TRBJ1-5, with D maybe TRBD1 (6 bases). Germline V lookup: CDR1 SNHLY, CDR2 FYNNEI. There are 14 residues in the CDR3. V dropped 2 bases and J dropped 3 bases, with 8 bases sitting between them. CDR3 sequence reads: CASSERQDNQPQHF. The CDR3 nucleotides are TGTGCCAGCAGTGAAAGACAGGACAATCAGCCCCAGCATTTT. The variable domain in full, completed from reference TRBV2 and TRBJ1-5, reads EPEVTQTPSHQVTQMGQEVILRCVPISNHLYFYWYRQILGQKVEFLVSFYNNEISEKSEIFDDQFSVERPDGSNFTLKIRSTKLEDSAMYFCASSERQDNQPQHFGDGTRLSIL.

The chain recombines TRBV12-3 or TRBV12-4 with TRBJ1-6; D call uncertain. V lost 4 bases to trimming and J lost 10 bases, with 11 bases between them. The CDR3 totals 13 residues. The CDR3, as DNA: TGTGCCAGCAGTTCCCGCTCGGGGTCACCCCTCCACTTT. This codes for CASSSRSGSPLHF.

The chain joins TRBV27 to TRBJ2-1, with 14 bases aligning to TRBD2. The CDR3 runs 19 residues. CDR1 is MNHEY, CDR2 SMNVEV, per germline (reference sequence). V lost 6 bases to trimming and J lost 9 bases; unmatched junction nucleotides: 19. As DNA, the CDR3 is TGTGCCAGCAGCCGAGAGGGACTAGCGGGAGTGGGGGGTCAGGGTGAGCAGTTCTTC. This encodes CASSREGLAGVGGQGEQFF.

This clonotype was seen more than once but under ten times. The CDR3 DNA is TGTGCCAGCTCACCGAAGACAACACCTAATACTGAAGCTTTCTTT. Translated, it gives CASSPKTTPNTEAFF. The rearrangement links TRBV18 to TRBJ1-1; D gene uncertain. Germline V lookup: CDR1 KGHSH, CDR2 LQKENI. V lost 3 bases to trimming and J lost 5 bases, with 16 bases between them. The CDR3 is 15 residues long.

This clonotype was detected a few times. The chain couples TRBV15 to TRBJ2-1; 8 nucleotides line up with TRBD1. The V and J ends lost 4 bases and 12 bases, in that order; junction bases with no gene match: 17. The CDR3 has 16 amino acids. Germline lookup yields CDR1 LNHNV and CDR2 YYDKDF (reference sequence). The CDR3 protein is CATSTDRTGTGLPQFF. CDR3 nucleotides: TGTGCCACCAGCACCGATCGGACAGGGACGGGACTCCCGCAGTTCTTC. Full variable domain (remainder filled in from reference TRBV15 and TRBJ2-1): DAMVIQNPRYQVTQFGKPVTLSCSQTLNHNVMYWYQQKSSQAPKLLFHYYDKDFNNEADTPDNFQSRRPNTSFCFLDIRSPGLGDTAMYLCATSTDRTGTGLPQFFGPGTRLTVL.

Remarks on this clonotype: A junction end diverges from the germline sequence, so it may reflect a read error. This chain's CDR3 is CGSSGARVGEQYF. CDR3 nucleotide sequence: TGCGGAAGTTCCGGGGCCCGCGTCGGCGAGCAGTACTTC. This chain connects TRBV6-2 or TRBV6-3 to TRBJ2-7, with D tentatively TRBD1 or TRBD2 (5 bases each). Germline loops: CDR1 MNHEY, CDR2 SVGEGT. CDR3 length: 13 amino acids.

In its sample, this clonotype was seen once. The V gene is TRBV5-1, the J gene TRBJ2-3; D is unresolved. The CDR3 extends over 16 amino acids. Germline CDR1 is SGHRS and CDR2 is YFSETQ. V lost 4 bases to trimming and J lost 3 bases, with 18 bases between them. CDR3 amino acids: CASSGRPSSRTDTQYF. CDR3 nucleotide sequence: TGCGCCAGCAGCGGTAGACCGAGTAGTAGGACAGATACGCAGTATTTT.

This clonotype was picked up a small number of times. This rearrangement joins TRBV2 to TRBJ2-1; TRBD2 matches at 10 bases. Losses at the gene ends were 3 bases for V and 5 bases for J; bases not matched to a gene: 4. Germline-derived CDR1 and CDR2 are SNHLY and FYNNEI. The CDR3 extends over 15 amino acids. The CDR3 coding sequence is TGTGCCAGCAGTGAGGGGACTAGCGACCACAATGAGCAGTTCTTC. Protein sequence: CASSEGTSDHNEQFF.

The gene calls are TRBV18 and TRBJ1-6; 7 bases map to TRBD1. The CDR3 has 14 residues. Germline-derived CDR1 and CDR2 are KGHSH and LQKENI. Unmatched junction bases numbered 0, after V lost 4 bases and J lost 3 bases. The chain's CDR3 is CASSRDSYNSPLHF. The CDR3 DNA sequence: TGTGCCAGCTCACGGGACAGCTATAATTCACCCCTCCACTTT. The complete variable domain, with remaining parts taken from reference TRBV18 and TRBJ1-6, reads NAGVMQNPRHLVRRRGQEARLRCSPMKGHSHVYWYRQLPEEGLKFMVYLQKENIIDESGMPKERFSAEFPKEGPSILRIQQVVRGDSAAYFCASSRDSYNSPLHFGNGTRLTVT.

J is TRBJ2-4 and V is TRBV11-1, with D possibly being TRBD2 (6 bases). V lost 1 base, J lost 6 bases, and 19 bases lay in between. Germline lookup yields CDR1 SGHAT and CDR2 FQDESV (reference sequence). This CDR3 region has 17 residues. The CDR3 spells CASSLDPSVGAGNIQYF. The CDR3 DNA sequence: TGTGCCAGCAGCTTAGACCCTTCGGTGGGAGCGGGAAACATTCAGTACTTC.

The chain uses TRBV6-2 or TRBV6-3 and TRBJ2-7, with D perhaps TRBD2 (5 bases). Deletions cut 2 bases from V and 6 bases from J, with 8 bases between. This CDR3 spans 12 amino acids. Germline values: CDR1 MNHEY, CDR2 SVGEGT. The CDR3 DNA reads TGTGCCAGCAGTTACGTTCGGGGCGAGCAGTACTTC. This encodes CASSYVRGEQYF.

CDR3 nucleotide sequence: TGTGCCAGCAGTGAAGCTACACAGGGCGGACCTGAAAAACTGTTTTTT. Residues: CASSEATQGGPEKLFF. This chain connects TRBV6-1 to TRBJ1-4; possible D gene TRBD1, 6 bases. The V gene lost 0 bases and the J gene lost 7 bases, with 15 bases spanning the gap. Germline CDR1 and CDR2: MNHNS and SASEGT. The CDR3 spans 16 residues.

V gene TRBV7-9 combines with J gene TRBJ2-7, with D tentatively TRBD1 (6 bases). This CDR3 spans 12 amino acids. With 5 bases removed from V and 4 bases from J, the gap between germline ends came to 9 bases. The germline V gene encodes CDR1 SEHNR and CDR2 FQNEAQ (reference sequence). The CDR3 nucleotides read TGTGCCAGCAGCCCAAGGGGGTACGAGCAGTACTTC. Its translation is CASSPRGYEQYF.

The CDR3 region has the DNA TGTGCCAGCAGCCAGGGACAGCGTGAGCAGTTCTTC. Protein sequence: CASSQGQREQFF. The chain links TRBV4-2 to TRBJ2-1; 7 bases align to TRBD1. The V gene's germline CDR1 is LGHNA and CDR2 YNFKEQ. The CDR3 consists of 12 residues. V shed 3 bases and J 9 bases; nucleotides not matched to a gene: 2.

The rearrangement links TRBV19 to TRBJ1-6, with 7 bases lining up with TRBD1. The CDR3 runs to 14 residues. Unmatched junction bases numbered 6, after V lost 10 bases and J lost 3 bases. The germline V gene encodes CDR1 LNHDA and CDR2 SQIVND (reference sequence). CDR3 DNA: TGTGCCACCATGACAGGGCTCTATAATTCACCCCTCCACTTT. Its protein product is CATMTGLYNSPLHF.

This clonotype was counted only a few times. The chain carries TRBV25-1 and TRBJ1-5, with a possible D match to TRBD1 (5 bases). This CDR3 spans 12 amino acids. CDR1 is MGHDK, CDR2 SYGVNS, per germline. V was cut by 2 bases and J by 10 bases, with 9 bases left in between. CDR3 region: CASSERDLPQHF. The CDR3, as DNA: TGTGCCAGCAGTGAACGGGACCTCCCCCAGCATTTT.

The V gene is TRBV6-2 or TRBV6-3, the J gene TRBJ2-7; maybe TRBD2 (5 bases). The germline V gene encodes CDR1 MNHEY and CDR2 SVGEGT. The CDR3 length is 12 residues. V dropped 6 bases and J dropped 2 bases, with 8 bases sitting between them. The CDR3 loop is CASRHGTYEQYF. CDR3 nucleotide sequence: TGTGCCAGCAGGCACGGGACCTACGAGCAGTACTTC.

V gene TRBV7-9 combines with J gene TRBJ2-7; tentatively, D is TRBD2 (6 bases). The CDR3 has 12 amino acids. The germline V gene has CDR1 SEHNR and CDR2 FQNEAQ (reference sequence). V lost 8 bases to trimming and J lost 1 base, with 9 bases between them. The CDR3 coding sequence is TGTGCCAGCTTGGGACTTTCCTACGAGCAGTACTTC. Translating gives CASLGLSYEQYF.

The chain joins TRBV20-1 to TRBJ2-1; no reliable D call. V was pared by 0 bases and J by 7 bases, with 13 bases between. Per the germline V gene, CDR1 is DFQATT and CDR2 is SNEGSKA (reference sequence). This CDR3 has 14 residues. CDR3 residues: CSARDPSGKNEQFF. The CDR3 DNA sequence: TGCAGTGCTAGAGATCCATCGGGTAAGAATGAGCAGTTCTTC.

This clonotype showed up just a few times. The chain has TRBV4-2 and TRBJ2-5, with a possible D match to TRBD2 (5 bases). This CDR3 has 16 residues. Trimming stripped 4 bases from V and 5 bases from J, with 20 bases between. Per the germline V gene, CDR1 is LGHNA and CDR2 is YNFKEQ. The CDR3 loop is CASSRTDGSLWETQYF. In nucleotides, the CDR3 is TGTGCCAGCAGCCGGACTGACGGCAGCCTATGGGAGACCCAGTACTTC.

The chain has TRBV10-3 and TRBJ2-6, with D possibly matching TRBD1 (5 bases). Germline V CDR1 and CDR2: ENHRY, SYGVKD. V gave up 9 bases and J gave up 0 bases, with 9 bases separating them. This CDR3 has 14 amino acids. The CDR3 protein is CAIRQSSGANVLTF. Written as DNA, the CDR3 is TGTGCCATAAGACAGTCCTCTGGGGCCAACGTCCTGACTTTC.

This clonotype has only a few counts. The chain uses TRBV2 and TRBJ2-3; weak D call: TRBD2 (6 bases). This CDR3 is 14 amino acids long. The V gene lost 3 bases and the J gene lost 1 base, with 8 bases spanning the gap. Germline CDR1 is SNHLY and CDR2 is FYNNEI. The CDR3 here is CASSEASGTDTQYF. The CDR3 region has the DNA TGTGCCAGCAGTGAGGCTAGCGGCACAGATACGCAGTATTTT.

This clonotype was seen only a few times. The gene calls are TRBV6-2 or TRBV6-3 and TRBJ1-1, with a tentative D call TRBD1 (5 bases). The germline V and J ends were trimmed by 5 bases and 5 bases, with 9 bases remaining between them. This CDR3 spans 12 amino acids. Germline CDR1 is MNHEY and CDR2 is SVGEGT. The CDR3 DNA is TGTGCCAGCAGTGCCGGGGGGACTGAAGCTTTCTTT. Its translation is CASSAGGTEAFF.